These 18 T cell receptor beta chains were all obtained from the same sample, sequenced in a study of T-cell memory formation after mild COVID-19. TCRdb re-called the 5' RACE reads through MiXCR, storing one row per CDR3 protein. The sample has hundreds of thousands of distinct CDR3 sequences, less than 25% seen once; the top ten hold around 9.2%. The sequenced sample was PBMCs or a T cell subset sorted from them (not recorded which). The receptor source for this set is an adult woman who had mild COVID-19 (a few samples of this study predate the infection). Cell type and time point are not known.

The CDR3 coding sequence is TGCAGCGTGACAGAATCAGGGGGAGGTGGCTACACCTTC. Its translation is CSVTESGGGGYTF. The chain links TRBV29-1 to TRBJ1-2; TRBD1 matches at 7 bases. The CDR3 has 13 amino acids. The V segment lost 6 bases and the J segment 7 bases; nucleotides outside the gene matches: 11. The germline gives CDR1 SQVTM, CDR2 ANQGSEA.

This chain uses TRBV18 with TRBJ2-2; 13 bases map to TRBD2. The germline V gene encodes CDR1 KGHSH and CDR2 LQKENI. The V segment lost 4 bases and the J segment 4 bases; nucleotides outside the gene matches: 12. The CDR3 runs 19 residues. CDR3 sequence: CASSQGLAGTAVSTGELFF. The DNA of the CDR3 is TGTGCCAGCTCACAGGGACTAGCGGGGACCGCAGTGTCCACCGGGGAGCTGTTTTTT.

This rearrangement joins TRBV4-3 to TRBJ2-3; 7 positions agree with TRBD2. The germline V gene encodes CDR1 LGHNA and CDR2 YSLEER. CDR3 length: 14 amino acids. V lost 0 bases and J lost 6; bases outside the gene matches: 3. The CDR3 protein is CASSQDVLADTQYF. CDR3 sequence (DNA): TGCGCCAGCAGCCAAGATGTACTAGCGGATACGCAGTATTTT.

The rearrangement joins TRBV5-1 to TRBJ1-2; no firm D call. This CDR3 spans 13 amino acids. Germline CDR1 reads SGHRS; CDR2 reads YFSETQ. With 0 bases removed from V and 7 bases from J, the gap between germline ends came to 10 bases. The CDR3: CASSLDKAFGYTF. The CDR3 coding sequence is TGCGCCAGCAGCTTGGACAAGGCGTTTGGCTACACCTTC.

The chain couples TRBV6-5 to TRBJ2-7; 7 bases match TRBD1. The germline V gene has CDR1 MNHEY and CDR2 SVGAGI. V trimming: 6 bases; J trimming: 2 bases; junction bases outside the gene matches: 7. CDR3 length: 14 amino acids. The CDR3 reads CASSRDRATYEQYF. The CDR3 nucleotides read TGTGCCAGCAGCCGCGACAGGGCCACCTACGAGCAGTACTTC.

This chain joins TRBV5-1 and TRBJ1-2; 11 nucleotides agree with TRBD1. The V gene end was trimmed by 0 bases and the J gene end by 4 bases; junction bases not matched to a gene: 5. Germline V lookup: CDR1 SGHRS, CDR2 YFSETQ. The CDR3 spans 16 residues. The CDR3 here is CASSLEPGTGGYGYTF. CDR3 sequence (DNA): TGCGCCAGCAGCTTGGAGCCCGGGACAGGGGGCTATGGCTACACCTTC.

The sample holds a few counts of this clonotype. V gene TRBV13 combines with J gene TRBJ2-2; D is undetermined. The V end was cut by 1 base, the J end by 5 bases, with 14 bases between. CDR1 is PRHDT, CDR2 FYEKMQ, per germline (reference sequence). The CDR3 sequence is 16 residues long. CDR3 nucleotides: TGTGCCAGCAGCTTAGAGGCTCCCCGCGGAACCGGGGAGCTGTTTTTT. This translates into CASSLEAPRGTGELFF.

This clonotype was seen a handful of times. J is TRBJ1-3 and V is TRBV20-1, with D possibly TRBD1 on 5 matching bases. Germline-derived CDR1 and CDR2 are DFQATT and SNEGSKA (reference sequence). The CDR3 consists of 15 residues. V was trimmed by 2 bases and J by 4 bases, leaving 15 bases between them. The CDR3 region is CSARPGPKAGNTIYF. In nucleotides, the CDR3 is TGCAGTGCTAGACCGGGACCCAAAGCGGGAAACACCATATATTTT.

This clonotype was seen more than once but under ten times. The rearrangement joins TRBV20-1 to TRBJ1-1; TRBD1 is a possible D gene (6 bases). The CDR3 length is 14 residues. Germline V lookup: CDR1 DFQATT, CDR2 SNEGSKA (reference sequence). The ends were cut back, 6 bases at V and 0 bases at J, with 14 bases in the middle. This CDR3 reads CSAPERTVNTEAFF. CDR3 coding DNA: TGCAGTGCCCCGGAACGGACAGTGAACACTGAAGCTTTCTTT.

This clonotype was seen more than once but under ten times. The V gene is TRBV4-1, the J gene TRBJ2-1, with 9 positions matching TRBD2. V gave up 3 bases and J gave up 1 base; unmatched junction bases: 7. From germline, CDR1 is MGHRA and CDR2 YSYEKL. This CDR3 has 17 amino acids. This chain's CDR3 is CASSHISGGLSYNEQFF. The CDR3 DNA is TGCGCCAGCAGCCATATTAGCGGGGGCCTTTCCTACAATGAGCAGTTCTTC.

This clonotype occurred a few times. The chain's CDR3 is CASTRRLRTEAFF. CDR3 sequence (DNA): TGTGCCAGTACCAGGCGCCTGAGGACTGAAGCTTTCTTT. The chain recombines TRBV19 with TRBJ1-1, with D uncertain. Germline V gives CDR1 LNHDA, CDR2 SQIVND (reference sequence). Trimming cost V 7 bases and J 5 bases, with 14 bases left between them. The CDR3 covers 13 residues.

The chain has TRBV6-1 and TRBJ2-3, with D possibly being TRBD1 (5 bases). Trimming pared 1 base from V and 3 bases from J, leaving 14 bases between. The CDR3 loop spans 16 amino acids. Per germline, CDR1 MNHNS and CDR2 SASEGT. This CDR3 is CASSEVKGVRTDTQYF. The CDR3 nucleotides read TGTGCCAGCAGTGAAGTTAAAGGGGTTCGGACAGATACGCAGTATTTT.

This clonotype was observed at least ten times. This CDR3 reads CASSDRVAKNIQYF. The CDR3 bases are TGTGCCAGCAGTGACAGGGTAGCCAAAAACATTCAGTACTTC. This rearrangement joins TRBV2 to TRBJ2-4; possible D gene TRBD1, 5 bases. V dropped 3 bases and J dropped 0 bases, with 6 bases sitting between them. CDR3 length: 14 residues. Germline assignment: CDR1 SNHLY and CDR2 FYNNEI.

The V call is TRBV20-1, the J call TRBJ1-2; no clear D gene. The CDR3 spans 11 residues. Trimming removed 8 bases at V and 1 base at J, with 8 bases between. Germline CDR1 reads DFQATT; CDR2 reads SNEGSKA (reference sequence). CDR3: CSPSHNYGYTF. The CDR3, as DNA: TGCAGTCCATCCCATAACTATGGCTACACCTTC.

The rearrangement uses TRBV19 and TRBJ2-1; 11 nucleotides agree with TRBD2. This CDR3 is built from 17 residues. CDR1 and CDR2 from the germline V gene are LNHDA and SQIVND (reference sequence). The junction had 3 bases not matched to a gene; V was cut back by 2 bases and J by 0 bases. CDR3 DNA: TGTGCCAGTAGTATAACTAGCGGGGGAGGCTCCTACAATGAGCAGTTCTTC. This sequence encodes CASSITSGGGSYNEQFF.

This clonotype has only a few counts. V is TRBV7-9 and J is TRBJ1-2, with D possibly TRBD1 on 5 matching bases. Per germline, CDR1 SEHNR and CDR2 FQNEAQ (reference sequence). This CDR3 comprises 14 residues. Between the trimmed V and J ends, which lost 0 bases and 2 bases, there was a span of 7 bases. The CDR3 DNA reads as TGTGCCAGCAGCTTAGCGACAGTCAACTATGGCTACACCTTC. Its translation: CASSLATVNYGYTF. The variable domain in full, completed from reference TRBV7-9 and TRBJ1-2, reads DTGVSQNPRHKITKRGQNVTFRCDPISEHNRLYWYRQTLGQGPEFLTYFQNEAQLEKSRLLSDRFSAERPKGSFSTLEIQRTEQGDSAMYLCASSLATVNYGYTFGSGTRLTVV.

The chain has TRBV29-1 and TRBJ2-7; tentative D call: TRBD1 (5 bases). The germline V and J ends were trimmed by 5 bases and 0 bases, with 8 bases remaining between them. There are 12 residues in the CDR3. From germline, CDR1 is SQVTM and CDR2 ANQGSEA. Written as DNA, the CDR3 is TGCAGCGTTCAGGGCAGCTCCTACGAGCAGTACTTC. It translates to CSVQGSSYEQYF.

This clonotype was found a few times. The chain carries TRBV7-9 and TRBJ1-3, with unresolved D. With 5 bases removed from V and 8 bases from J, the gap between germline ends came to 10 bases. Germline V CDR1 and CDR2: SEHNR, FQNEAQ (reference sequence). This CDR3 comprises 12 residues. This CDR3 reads CASSLTYDTIYF. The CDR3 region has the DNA TGTGCCAGCAGCCTTACGTATGACACCATATATTTT.